A single sample is the source of the 17 T cell receptor beta chains below, sequenced in a study of PD-L1 blockade in urothelial cancer. The method was immunoSEQ multiplex PCR; TCRdb's version includes in-frame clones alone and lacks a portion of them. The sample holds 100,000 to 150,000 clones, about 83% seen once. Stated time point: peripheral blood 6 weeks after treatment start. The sequences come from PBMCs, collected around atezolizumab (anti-PD-L1) treatment. The source of these receptors is a man in his forties or fifties with urothelial cancer.

This chain joins TRBV5-1 and TRBJ2-1, with a weak D call TRBD2 (6 bases). Germline V gives CDR1 SGHRS, CDR2 YFSETQ. The ends were cut back, 5 bases at V and 8 bases at J, with 11 bases in the middle. This CDR3 has 12 amino acids. CDR3 loop: CASSSGVHEQFF. As DNA, the CDR3 is TGCGCCAGCAGTTCGGGAGTCCATGAGCAGTTCTTC.

The chain recombines TRBV6-6 with TRBJ2-1, with 12 bases matching TRBD2. Germline loops: CDR1 MNHNY, CDR2 SVGAGI (reference sequence). V dropped 3 bases and J dropped 4; count of bases not matched to a gene: 4. This CDR3 is 16 amino acids long. This CDR3 reads CASSYRLAGEYNEQFF. In nucleotides, the CDR3 is TGTGCCAGCAGTTATCGACTAGCGGGAGAGTACAATGAGCAGTTCTTC.

Many counts were recorded for this clone. V usage is TRBV5-6 and J usage is TRBJ1-1; a weak D match, TRBD1 (5 bases). The germline V gene has CDR1 SGHDT and CDR2 YYEEEE. V was clipped by 2 bases and J by 1 base, with 12 bases between them. The CDR3 covers 15 residues. The CDR3 loop reads CASSFYGQTNTEAFF. In nucleotides, the CDR3 is TGTGCCAGCAGCTTTTACGGACAAACGAACACTGAAGCTTTCTTT.

V is TRBV5-1 and J is TRBJ2-2; 7 bases align to TRBD2. Per germline, CDR1 SGHRS and CDR2 YFSETQ. Unmatched junction bases numbered 9, after V lost 3 bases and J lost 1 base. This CDR3 is 17 amino acids long. The CDR3 nucleotides are TGCGCCAGCAGCTCCGGAGACGCGGGGGTGAACACCGGGGAGCTGTTTTTT. It codes for CASSSGDAGVNTGELFF.

The chain uses TRBV10-3 and TRBJ1-2, with a weak D call TRBD1 (5 bases). This CDR3 has 15 residues. V was trimmed by 3 bases and J by 2 bases, leaving 13 bases between them. From germline, CDR1 is ENHRY and CDR2 SYGVKD. CDR3: CAISDHAQANYGYTF. Here the CDR3 DNA reads TGTGCCATCAGTGATCACGCACAGGCAAACTATGGCTACACCTTC.

The J gene is TRBJ1-2, the V gene TRBV2; D is possibly TRBD1 (6 bases). The germline CDR1 and CDR2 sequences are SNHLY and FYNNEI. V dropped 6 bases and J dropped 0 bases, with 14 bases sitting between them. The CDR3 totals 15 residues. CDR3 DNA sequence: TGTGCCAGCAGAAGACAGGTGTTAGCTAACTATGGCTACACCTTC. Its translation is CASRRQVLANYGYTF.

V and J are TRBV5-1 and TRBJ2-3, with 7 nucleotides matching TRBD2. V was pared by 0 bases and J by 4 bases, with 11 bases of the junction left unmatched. The germline CDR1 and CDR2 sequences are SGHRS and YFSETQ. There are 17 residues in the CDR3. Here the CDR3 reads CASSLVARGRSADTQYF. CDR3 DNA sequence: TGCGCCAGCAGCTTGGTGGCCCGCGGGAGAAGCGCAGATACGCAGTATTTT.

Here the CDR3 reads CASSPPLGTSFSYEQYF. CDR3 nucleotide sequence: TGTGCCAGCTCACCACCGCTCGGGACTAGTTTTTCCTACGAGCAGTACTTC. The chain links TRBV18 to TRBJ2-7, with 8 bases that match TRBD2. CDR1 is KGHSH, CDR2 LQKENI, per germline. V shed 0 bases and J 1 base; nucleotides not matched to a gene: 8. CDR3 length: 17 residues.

This chain connects TRBV9 to TRBJ2-1, with 11 bases identical to TRBD2. The V gene's germline CDR1 is SGDLS and CDR2 YYNGEE. The CDR3 is made up of 16 amino acids. V shed 5 bases, J shed 4 bases, and the junction held 8 bases outside the gene matches. The CDR3 bases are TGTGCCAGCAGTCAACAACTAGCGGGAGTGTACAATGAGCAGTTCTTC. Translated: CASSQQLAGVYNEQFF.

This sequence joins TRBV11-1 and TRBJ2-1; 12 bases are a match to TRBD2. V dropped 4 bases and J dropped 8; count of bases not matched to a gene: 6. The CDR3 contains 15 residues. Germline V CDR1 and CDR2: SGHAT, FQDESV (reference sequence). The CDR3 coding sequence is TGTGCCAGCAGCTCCTCTAGCGGGAGGGTCGATGAGCAGTTCTTC. Translating it yields CASSSSSGRVDEQFF. The entire variable domain, with the rest obtained from reference TRBV11-1 and TRBJ2-1, is as follows: EAEVAQSPRYKITEKSQAVAFWCDPISGHATLYWYRQILGQGPELLVQFQDESVVDDSQLPKDRFSAERLKGVDSTLKIQPAELGDSAMYLCASSSSSGRVDEQFFGPGTRLTVL.

This CDR3 reads CASSRGAGLAYNEQFF. CDR3 bases: TGCGCCAGCAGCCGAGGAGCGGGCCTAGCCTACAATGAGCAGTTCTTC. The rearrangement links TRBV5-1 to TRBJ2-1; perhaps TRBD2 as D (6 bases). The CDR3 is made up of 16 amino acids. V lost 4 bases and J lost 2, with 16 bases in between. Germline lookup yields CDR1 SGHRS and CDR2 YFSETQ.

The CDR3 spells CASSAGTGVSQPQHF. CDR3 nucleotides: TGTGCCAGCAGTGCCGGGACAGGGGTTAGTCAGCCCCAGCATTTT. The chain joins TRBV28 to TRBJ1-5; 10 positions match TRBD1. Germline CDR1 is MDHEN and CDR2 is SYDVKM. The V gene end was trimmed by 5 bases and the J gene end by 6 bases; junction bases not matched to a gene: 7. The CDR3 consists of 15 residues.

The genes are TRBV27 and TRBJ2-2; maybe TRBD1 (6 bases). Trimming took off 8 bases at V and 4 bases at J, with 17 bases between the two ends. This CDR3 comprises 15 residues. Per the germline V gene, CDR1 is MNHEY and CDR2 is SMNVEV (reference sequence). The CDR3 DNA is TGTGCCAGCGCCTGGGGGACATCGGGCACCGGGGAGCTGTTTTTT. This translates into CASAWGTSGTGELFF.

V usage is TRBV4-2 and J usage is TRBJ2-1; 8 bases line up with TRBD2. With 0 bases clipped from V and 1 base from J, the junction kept 8 bases outside the gene matches. The CDR3 is 18 amino acids. CDR1 is LGHNA, CDR2 YNFKEQ, per germline. The DNA of the CDR3 is TGTGCCAGCAGCCAAGATGGTGGACTAGCTGATTCCTACAATGAGCAGTTCTTC. Translated, it gives CASSQDGGLADSYNEQFF.

This chain connects TRBV18 to TRBJ2-2, with TRBD2 matching over 7 bases. Trimming removed 1 base from V and 6 bases from J; junction bases left unmatched: 8. In germline, CDR1 is KGHSH, CDR2 LQKENI. The length of the CDR3 is 16 residues. The CDR3 region is CASSPLGLAGAGELFF. The CDR3 nucleotides read TGTGCCAGCTCACCACTCGGTCTCGCGGGAGCCGGGGAGCTGTTTTTT.

The gene calls are TRBV4-2 and TRBJ2-7; 14 nucleotides agree with TRBD2. In germline, CDR1 is LGHNA, CDR2 YNFKEQ. Trimming took 1 base from V and 3 from J; bases not matched to a gene: 5. The CDR3 is made up of 17 amino acids. The CDR3, as DNA: TGTGCCAGCAGCCAAGGACTAGCGGGAGGGCCGTTCTACGAGCAGTACTTC. Amino acid sequence: CASSQGLAGGPFYEQYF.

The chain is built from TRBV2 and TRBJ2-3, with 7 bases lining up with TRBD2. This CDR3 has 14 residues. The germline CDR1 and CDR2 sequences are SNHLY and FYNNEI. With 8 bases clipped from V and 6 bases from J, the junction kept 11 bases outside the gene matches. CDR3 loop: CASGRGGSTDTQYF. The DNA of the CDR3 is TGTGCCAGCGGGAGGGGAGGGAGTACGGATACGCAGTATTTT.